This T cell receptor beta chain derives from a study of cytomegalovirus exposure and HLA in healthy donors. Study results and caveats: In a later analysis, an Asian-associated ancestry cluster reportedly showed fewer N-insertions than the approximately 700-donor mean.

Of note for this clone: Its antigen is as yet unknown.

The CDR3 covers 17 residues. J lost 0 bases, V lost 2 bases, and 3 bases had no gene match. CDR1 is KGHSH and CDR2 is LQKENI in the germline V gene. 60 Vbeta and 13 Jbeta primers were used in PCR. The method was immunoSEQ multiplex PCR; TCRdb's version includes in-frame clones alone and lacks a portion of them. The sample records some 150,000 clones, more than 75% being singletons. This chain links TRBV18 with TRBJ1-3; 11 positions match TRBD1. Sequenced material: PBMCs. The receptor was derived from a man aged 45-60 years in good health and CMV-seronegative. DNA for the CDR3: TGTGCCAGCTCACCAGGACAGGGGGCGTCCTCTGGAAACACCATATATTTT. This codes for CASSPGQGASSGNTIYF.